Each of the 21 T cell receptor beta chains below was sequenced from the same sample in a study of type 1 and type 2 diabetes patients. Genomic DNA was the PCR template. A primer set of 30 forward and 13 reverse primers amplified the CDR3. A single record per CDR3 protein comes from TCRdb applying MiXCR to the multiplex PCR reads. The table records a few hundred thousand distinct CDR3 sequences, over 45% of them present only once. Sequenced sample: peripheral blood mononuclear cells (PBMCs). The receptor source for this set is a young man with type 2 diabetes.

With regard to this clonotype: A read error may be the cause here, since a much bigger clone is one base away. No conserved phenylalanine or tryptophan is present at the end of the CDR3, so a read error is the likely explanation. The J gene is TRBJ2-6, the V gene TRBV2; D perhaps matches TRBD1 (5 bases). The CDR3 consists of 15 residues. The germline V gene encodes CDR1 SNHLY and CDR2 FYNNEI. Trimming shortened V by 5 bases and J by 0 bases, and 8 bases separated the two germline ends. CDR3 amino acids: CASSQQVSGANVLTS. The CDR3 DNA follows: TGTGCCAGCAGTCAACAGGTCTCTGGGGCCAACGTCCTGACTTCC.

The genes are TRBV5-1 and TRBJ1-1, with 7 bases fitting TRBD1. CDR1 and CDR2 from the germline V gene are SGHRS and YFSETQ. Trimming took 1 base from V and 4 from J; bases not matched to a gene: 13. This CDR3 has 17 residues. The CDR3 coding sequence is TGCGCCAGCAGCTTGAGAGGAGGGCAGGGGGTTAGCACTGAAGCTTTCTTT. Translating it yields CASSLRGGQGVSTEAFF.

V and J are TRBV6-5 and TRBJ2-7, with D possibly TRBD2 on 6 matching bases. Germline V gene lookup returns CDR1 MNHEY and CDR2 SVGAGI. This CDR3 has 12 residues. V lost 8 bases, J lost 3 bases, and 11 bases lay in between. CDR3 sequence reads: CASGGMNYEQYF. The CDR3 nucleotides read TGTGCCAGCGGAGGGATGAACTACGAGCAGTACTTC.

This chain uses TRBV2 with TRBJ2-3; unclear D gene. Trimming cost V 1 base and J 4 bases, with 18 bases left between them. This CDR3 is 17 amino acids long. Per germline, CDR1 SNHLY and CDR2 FYNNEI. The CDR3 region has the DNA TGTGCCAGCAGTGAAGTGGTCAGAGTGAGGAACCCAGATACGCAGTATTTT. This translates into CASSEVVRVRNPDTQYF.

The chain uses TRBV20-1 and TRBJ2-7, with 10 bases fitting TRBD2. J gave up 1 base and V 1 base, and 13 bases lay outside the gene matches. CDR1 and CDR2 (germline): DFQATT, SNEGSKA (reference sequence). The CDR3 has 18 amino acids. This CDR3 reads CSARGDLLWTSGSYEQYF. The CDR3 DNA is TGCAGTGCTAGAGGTGACCTCCTTTGGACTAGCGGATCCTACGAGCAGTACTTC.

The V call is TRBV12-5, the J call TRBJ2-1, with 9 bases identical to TRBD1. This CDR3 comprises 15 residues. Germline CDR1 reads LGHNT; CDR2 reads FRNRAP. This chain's CDR3 is CASSNGGQGYNEQFF. CDR3 coding DNA: TGTGCCAGCAGTAATGGGGGACAGGGATACAATGAGCAGTTCTTC.

This sequence joins TRBV28 and TRBJ1-2, with a weak D call TRBD1 (5 bases). Germline CDR1 and CDR2: MDHEN and SYDVKM. This CDR3 has 12 amino acids. Between the trimmed V and J ends, which lost 5 bases and 8 bases, there was a span of 12 bases. For the CDR3, the DNA is TGTGCCAGCAGTACACCAGGGATGGGCTACACCTTC. It yields the protein CASSTPGMGYTF.

To note about this clonotype: Its ends do not fully match the called genes, so a read error is possible. The rearrangement links TRBV14 to TRBJ2-7, with unresolved D. This CDR3 region has 14 residues. Germline V CDR1 and CDR2: SGHDN, FVKESK. The CDR3 here is CASSQAVSYYEQYF. The CDR3 region has the DNA TGCGCCAGCAGCCAAGCAGTCAGCTACTACGAGCAGTACTTC.

This sequence joins TRBV9 and TRBJ2-7; TRBD1 matches 7 bases. Trimming removed 4 bases from V and 6 bases from J; junction bases left unmatched: 4. The CDR3 runs 12 residues. Looked up from germline, CDR1 is SGDLS and CDR2 is YYNGEE. DNA of the CDR3: TGTGCCAGCAGCACAGCAGGGGGCGAGCAGTACTTC. This gives the protein CASSTAGGEQYF.

The rearrangement uses TRBV6-5 and TRBJ1-2; TRBD1 is a possible D gene (6 bases). Trimming left V 5 bases short and J 1 base short, with 11 bases between. The germline V gene encodes CDR1 MNHEY and CDR2 SVGAGI. The length of the CDR3 is 14 residues. The CDR3 DNA follows: TGTGCCAGCAGTACACACAGGGTTAACTATGGCTACACCTTC. As protein: CASSTHRVNYGYTF.

The table lists this clonotype with a few counts. The rearrangement uses TRBV6-2 or TRBV6-3 and TRBJ1-2; no firm D call. Germline CDR1 and CDR2: MNHEY and SVGEGT. The CDR3 has 13 residues. V was cut by 4 bases and J by 8 bases, with 14 bases left in between. CDR3 in amino acids: CASSSNLDGGYTF. DNA for the CDR3: TGTGCCAGCAGTTCAAACCTCGACGGCGGCTACACCTTC.

The table lists this clonotype with a few counts. The chain links TRBV10-1 to TRBJ2-5; D is perhaps TRBD1 or TRBD2 (5 bases each). Deletions cut 6 bases from V and 0 bases from J, with 8 bases between. The CDR3 sequence is 13 residues long. CDR1 and CDR2 (germline): WNHNN, SYGVQD (reference sequence). CDR3 region: CASSRDHQETQYF. As DNA, the CDR3 is TGCGCCAGCAGCCGGGACCACCAAGAGACCCAGTACTTC.

The CDR3 DNA is TGTGCCAGCAGCTTAGGGATTACTAATGAAAAACTGTTTTTT. It codes for CASSLGITNEKLFF. The genes are TRBV11-2 and TRBJ1-4; D is undetermined. V dropped 1 base and J dropped 2 bases, with 5 bases sitting between them. The CDR3 consists of 14 residues. Germline V gene lookup returns CDR1 SGHAT and CDR2 FQNNGV.

The chain has TRBV2 and TRBJ2-3; 8 bases fit TRBD2. This CDR3 has 15 amino acids. In germline, CDR1 is SNHLY, CDR2 FYNNEI. V dropped 6 bases and J dropped 5; count of bases not matched to a gene: 10. CDR3 loop: CASSQILAAGDTQYF. CDR3 nucleotides: TGTGCCAGCAGCCAAATACTAGCGGCTGGAGATACGCAGTATTTT.

The genes are TRBV7-3 and TRBJ1-1, with a tentative D call TRBD1 (5 bases). This CDR3 has 14 amino acids. V was clipped by 0 bases and J by 5 bases, with 10 bases between them. CDR1 is SGHTA, CDR2 FQGTGA, per germline. The DNA of the CDR3 is TGTGCCAGCAGCTTAACTCTGGGGGGAACTGAAGCTTTCTTT. This encodes CASSLTLGGTEAFF. Full variable domain (outside the CDR3, taken from reference TRBV7-3 and TRBJ1-1): GAGVSQTPSNKVTEKGKYVELRCDPISGHTALYWYRQSLGQGPEFLIYFQGTGAADDSGLPNDRFFAVRPEGSVSTLKIQRTERGDSAVYLCASSLTLGGTEAFFGQGTRLTVV.

This clonotype turned up a few times. CDR3 nucleotides: TGTGCCACCGGGAGAACGGGAGGGCCGGAAAATGAGCAGTTCTTC. Its protein is CATGRTGGPENEQFF. The chain links TRBV15 to TRBJ2-1; 8 bases map to TRBD2. The V segment lost 8 bases and the J segment 7 bases; nucleotides outside the gene matches: 13. The CDR3 has 15 amino acids. Germline CDR1 reads LNHNV; CDR2 reads YYDKDF (reference sequence). Full variable domain (missing parts from reference TRBV15 and TRBJ2-1): DAMVIQNPRYQVTQFGKPVTLSCSQTLNHNVMYWYQQKSSQAPKLLFHYYDKDFNNEADTPDNFQSRRPNTSFCFLDIRSPGLGDTAMYLCATGRTGGPENEQFFGPGTRLTVL.

The chain uses TRBV6-6 and TRBJ1-1; possible D gene TRBD1, 5 bases. The CDR3 is made up of 14 amino acids. V was shortened by 10 bases and J by 7 bases, with 22 bases between the two germline ends. Germline V CDR1 and CDR2: MNHNY, SVGAGI (reference sequence). The CDR3 is CAISEVGGEDEAFF. In DNA form, the CDR3 reads TGTGCCATCTCAGAGGTGGGGGGAGAGGATGAAGCTTTCTTT.

This clonotype came up many times. The rearrangement uses TRBV10-3 and TRBJ2-6; TRBD1 is a possible D gene (6 bases). Germline CDR1 ENHRY, CDR2 SYGVKD. The CDR3 covers 16 residues. Between the trimmed V and J ends, which lost 6 bases and 2 bases, there was a span of 14 bases. The CDR3 DNA reads TGTGCCATCAGCATCATATGGACAGCTGGGGCCAACGTCCTGACTTTC. Amino acids: CAISIIWTAGANVLTF.

This clonotype was detected only a few times. J is TRBJ1-1 and V is TRBV24-1; possible D gene TRBD1, 6 bases. CDR3 length equals 12 residues. Germline V gene sequence: CDR1 KGHDR, CDR2 SFDVKD. The CDR3 DNA is TGTGCTGCCCGGGGGGCCGGAACTGAAGCTTTCTTT. This sequence encodes CAARGAGTEAFF.

The chain combines TRBV27 with TRBJ2-7, with TRBD1 matching over 10 bases. The CDR3 has 18 residues. CDR1 and CDR2 (germline): MNHEY, SMNVEV (reference sequence). V shed 5 bases, J shed 0 bases, and the junction held 13 bases outside the gene matches. CDR3 loop: CASSKYGQGVRSSYEQYF. The CDR3 DNA is TGTGCCAGCAGTAAATACGGACAGGGGGTTCGGAGCTCCTACGAGCAGTACTTC.

The chain joins TRBV30 to TRBJ2-5; 7 bases are a match to TRBD2. After removal of 5 bases from V and 5 bases from J, the junction contained 8 bases not matched to a gene. Germline CDR1 GTSNPN, CDR2 SVGIG (reference sequence). This CDR3 comprises 13 residues. This CDR3 reads CAWGEGIGETQYF. CDR3 bases: TGTGCCTGGGGGGAGGGGATTGGGGAGACCCAGTACTTC. Complete variable domain (other parts from reference TRBV30 and TRBJ2-5): SQTIHQWPATLVQPVGSPLSLECTVEGTSNPNLYWYRQAAGRGLQLLFYSVGIGQISSEVPQNLSASRPQDRQFILSSKKLLLSDSGFYLCAWGEGIGETQYFGPGTRLLVL.